This TCR beta chain is from a study of beta chain features in type 1 diabetes. The CDR3 sequence is 14 residues long. V lost 4 bases to trimming and J lost 4 bases, with 13 bases between them. Germline V gene sequence: CDR1 SGHTA, CDR2 FQGNSA. Regarding the study as a whole: A closer apparent resemblance between naive, central memory and Treg TCRB repertoires was seen in patients than in healthy donors.

This clone was seen a few times. Its specificity is not known. cDNA synthesis used the whole RNA isolate, giving expressed TCRB sequences. Using immunoSEQ multiplex PCR, the repertoire was profiled, and TCRdb retains in-frame clones only, with some absent. Altogether under 500,000 clones are present, roughly 31% being singletons, with the ten largest covering 0.06% to 0.07%. The chain carries TRBV7-2 and TRBJ1-2; perhaps TRBD1 as D (5 bases). This TCR derives from a man between 18 and 35 years old in good health. The material sequenced was naive CD4+ T cells from blood. CDR3 protein: CASSSSPGPYGYTF. In DNA form, the CDR3 reads TGTGCCAGCAGCTCTTCTCCAGGGCCCTATGGCTACACCTTC.